A selection of T cell receptor beta chains follows, all from one sample in a study of graft-versus-host responses after intestinal transplantation. TCRdb keeps only in-frame clones here, not all; method: immunoSEQ multiplex PCR. The sample consists of about 54,000 clones, about 89% of them appearing once. The sequences come from PBMCs, collected approximately 97 weeks after intestinal transplant. The receptors were sampled from a human patient who received an intestinal transplant, so some T cells may come from the graft donor. The CDR3 runs from the conserved cysteine through the conserved F or W. Fields, in order: D gene, V gene, CDR3 protein. A D gene is named only where the DNA matches it firmly.

NA TRBV9 CASSAGTVNSPLHF
NA TRBV6-6 CASSFGDLQETQYF
NA TRBV6-5 CASSYRGEGTGELFF
TRBD1 TRBV5-8 CASSWTGIHYEQYF
TRBD2 TRBV5-4 CAVGRLAGTYNEQFF
TRBD1 TRBV7-8 CASSLIQGADGYTF
TRBD2 TRBV6-1 CASSRSGDYEQYF
TRBD1 TRBV25-1 CASSVRQGPIMRRYAVF
TRBD1 TRBV9 CASSVGRGTGFPNTGELFF
NA TRBV4-1 CASSQVFLEYEQYF
NA TRBV7-9 CASSLTGGGTEAFF
TRBD1 TRBV10-3 CAISESTGGANQPQHF
NA TRBV23-1 CASSQSSTTTFYEQYF
TRBD1 TRBV30 CAWSVGDRAGYGYTF
NA TRBV6-6 CASSDGLYGYTF
TRBD2 TRBV11-3 CASSHYGGDQETQYF
NA TRBV7-9 CASSPRAQTVPYEQYF
NA TRBV19 CASSMGGTAYEQYF
NA TRBV5-1 CASSFVGGQLETQYF
TRBD1 TRBV5-8 CASSSTGTGVYEQYF
NA TRBV2 CASSDPGGSNQPQHF
TRBD1 TRBV7-8 CASAGTGVVEQYF
NA TRBV6-5 CASSYSSTLNAFF
NA TRBV12-5 CASGLVLGSTDTQYF
NA TRBV11-3 CASSSIYRDEQYF
NA TRBV10-3 CAIGSANEQFF
NA TRBV21-1 CASSKGQGECGNTIYF
NA TRBV19 CASKAAGVDTGELFF
TRBD1 TRBV18 CASSEATGAGTEAFF
TRBD1 TRBV2 CASSQDRALYNEQFF
NA TRBV2 CASSVNSLNTEAFF
TRBD1 TRBV7-9 CASSNPGTGRYEQYF
TRBD1 TRBV5-6 CASSLRDRALTEAFF
NA TRBV12-5 CASGPDLGGTNEKLFF
NA TRBV5-1 CASSLVPTKETQYF
NA TRBV5-1 CATPKGLHEQYF
NA TRBV19 CASRFDTGELFF
TRBD1 TRBV6-4 CASSQTGPTDTQYF
NA TRBV7-9 CASSFLGAGANEKLFF
NA TRBV7-2 CASSLAVTGYTF
TRBD1 TRBV10-1 CARGVGTGGYNEQFF
TRBD1 TRBV30 CAWSVEGATEAFF
TRBD2 TRBV18 CASSPIAGGQETQYF
TRBD1 TRBV29-1 CSAGTGGPLETQYF
TRBD1 TRBV27 CASSSGQGARWPQHF
TRBD1 TRBV19 CASSPADRVYGYTF
TRBD2 TRBV27 CASSHLTTSGGAWRETQYF
NA TRBV19 CASRQGNQPQHF